These T cell receptor beta chains were read from a single sample in a study of neurological immune-mediated disorders. One entry per CDR3 protein, called by TCRdb with MiXCR from the 5' RACE reads. The sample includes about 16,000 distinct CDR3 sequences, about 20% seen only once; the top ten take 23%. Sequencing was done on a sample of PBMCs. These receptors were collected from a man in his fifties or sixties in good health. Each CDR3 is given with its conserved first and last residue. A D gene is named only where the DNA matches it firmly. Clone size, where shown, is once, few, many, or a class for clones that have expanded.

15 | TRBD2 | many | TRBJ2-1 | TRBV6-4 | TGTGCCAGCAGTGACTCGACTAGCGGGAGCAATGAGCAGTTCTTC | CASSDSTSGSNEQFF
13 | TRBD1 | many | TRBJ2-1 | TRBV11-2 | TGTGCCAGCAGCCTGGACAGGGTCAATGAGCAGTTCTTC | CASSLDRVNEQFF
14 | - | many | TRBJ2-2 | TRBV25-1 | TGTGCCAGCAGTGACTCCCTCGGCACCGGGGAGCTGTTTTTT | CASSDSLGTGELFF
14 | - | - | TRBJ2-1 | TRBV10-3 | TGTGCCACCGTTGGAAGCGCTACCTACAATGAGCAGTTCTTC | CATVGSATYNEQFF
15 | TRBD2 | - | TRBJ2-1 | TRBV11-2 | TGTTCCAGCAGCTGGGCTAGCGGGAGGGCCGGTGAGCAGTTCTTC | CSSSWASGRAGEQFF
13 | - | - | TRBJ2-5 | TRBV20-1 | TGCAGTGCTAGATTCGCAGGGGCAGAGACCCAGTACTTC | CSARFAGAETQYF
15 | TRBD1 | - | TRBJ2-3 | TRBV28 | TGTGCCAGCAGTTTAGGGACAGGGGACACAGATACGCAGTATTTT | CASSLGTGDTDTQYF
14 | - | - | TRBJ2-3 | TRBV11-2 | TGTGCCAGCAGCCAAATCAAACTGACCCTCAGTCAGTATTTT | CASSQIKLTLSQYF
14 | - | once | TRBJ2-5 | TRBV11-2 | TGTGCCAGCAGCCCAGGAGGGATCCAAGAGACCCAGTACTTC | CASSPGGIQETQYF
13 | - | many | TRBJ1-2 | TRBV20-1 | TGCAGTGCTAGAGATGCAGGGGATTATGGCTACACCTTC | CSARDAGDYGYTF
16 | TRBD1 | medium-sized | TRBJ2-7 | TRBV20-1 | TGCAGTGCTAGAAATTACCGGACAGGGGGGGCCTACGAGCAGTACTTC | CSARNYRTGGAYEQYF
15 | TRBD1 | few | TRBJ1-2 | TRBV12-3/TRBV12-4 | TGTGCCAGCAGTTTTGGTCAGGGGGCTTACTATGGCTACACCTTC | CASSFGQGAYYGYTF
13 | - | many | TRBJ2-1 | TRBV20-1 | TGCAGTGCTAGACAGTGGCAAGGGAATGAGCAGTTCTTC | CSARQWQGNEQFF
15 | TRBD1 | medium-sized | TRBJ2-7 | TRBV20-1 | TGCAGTGCTAGAGAACTGAGACAGGGAATTTACGAGCAGTACTTC | CSARELRQGIYEQYF
13 | - | many | TRBJ2-5 | TRBV20-1 | TGCAGTGCTAGAACCCCCCCGGGGGAGACCCAGTACTTC | CSARTPPGETQYF
14 | TRBD1 | - | TRBJ2-1 | TRBV20-1 | TGCAGTAACCTCCCCGGGACAGGGGTCCATGAGCAGTTCTTC | CSNLPGTGVHEQFF
13 | - | - | TRBJ2-1 | TRBV29-1 | TGCAGCGCCAACCTGGACCCGTACAATGAGCAGTTCTTC | CSANLDPYNEQFF
13 | - | many | TRBJ1-1 | TRBV7-8 | TGTGCCAGCAGCCCGCCCATGAACACTGAAGCTTTCTTT | CASSPPMNTEAFF
15 | - | medium-sized | TRBJ2-1 | TRBV20-1 | TGCAGTGCTAGCCAGCCGGGACTGGGACTCAATGAGCAGTTCTTC | CSASQPGLGLNEQFF
16 | TRBD2 | many | TRBJ2-5 | TRBV5-6 | TGTGCCAGCAGCTTCGGATGGGAGGGAACCGGGGAGACCCAGTACTTC | CASSFGWEGTGETQYF
15 | TRBD1 | medium-sized | TRBJ2-1 | TRBV4-3 | TGCGCCAGCAGCCAAGCGTTATCGGACAGGGTTGAGCAGTTCTTC | CASSQALSDRVEQFF
13 | - | - | TRBJ2-3 | TRBV29-1 | TGCAGCGTTGACTACGGGCACACAGATACGCAGTATTTT | CSVDYGHTDTQYF
13 | - | many | TRBJ2-3 | TRBV14 | TGTGCCAGCAGCCAAGGGGCCACAGATACGCAGTATTTT | CASSQGATDTQYF
16 | - | many | TRBJ2-6 | TRBV7-2 | TGTGCCAGCAGCTTAAGGGCCTCTCCTGGGGCCAACGTCCTGACTTTC | CASSLRASPGANVLTF
13 | - | many | TRBJ2-5 | TRBV5-5 | TGTGCCAGCACCCCCAGGGTTAGGGAGACCCAGTACTTC | CASTPRVRETQYF
14 | - | many | TRBJ2-2 | TRBV5-1 | TGCGCCAGCAAGGTGGCAGCTCTCACCGGGGAGCTGTTTTTT | CASKVAALTGELFF
16 | - | - | TRBJ2-2 | TRBV5-5 | TGTGCCAGCAGCTCGGCGGGGGCGTTGGACACCGGGGAGCTGTTTTTT | CASSSAGALDTGELFF
14 | - | medium-sized | TRBJ2-2 | TRBV10-3 | TGTGCCATCAGTGAGACCCTGAACACCGGGGAGCTGTTTTTT | CAISETLNTGELFF
13 | - | many | TRBJ1-2 | TRBV5-1 | TGCGCCAGCAGCCCTGGCGGGGTTGGGGGCTACACCTTC | CASSPGGVGGYTF
17 | TRBD2 | - | TRBJ2-2 | TRBV27 | TGTGCCAGCAGTTTGGGGACTAGCGGGAGGGTCACCGGGGAGCTGTTTTTT | CASSLGTSGRVTGELFF
17 | TRBD2 | - | TRBJ2-1 | TRBV30 | TGTGCCTGGAGTGGGTGGACGTCCGCGGGGGGGTACAATGAGCAGTTCTTC | CAWSGWTSAGGYNEQFF
13 | - | - | TRBJ2-1 | TRBV12-3/TRBV12-4 | TGTGCCAGCAAAAGGACTACAAACAATGAGCAGTTCTTC | CASKRTTNNEQFF
13 | - | - | TRBJ2-7 | TRBV11-2 | TGTGCCAGCAGCTTACCGGGGGTCTACGAGCAGTACTTC | CASSLPGVYEQYF
14 | TRBD1 | few | TRBJ2-7 | TRBV9 | TGTGCCAGCAGCGCCCGGACAGGATCCTACGAGCAGTACTTC | CASSARTGSYEQYF
15 | TRBD2 | - | TRBJ2-7 | TRBV4-3 | TGCGCCAGCAGCCAAGCCTCCGGGACTAGCGGGAAACAGTACTTC | CASSQASGTSGKQYF
14 | - | many | TRBJ2-7 | TRBV20-1 | TGCAGTGCTAGACATGGGACCGCTCCCTACGAGCAGTACTTC | CSARHGTAPYEQYF